This section outlines one T cell receptor beta chain sequence together with its context. Its specificity is unknown. Those who donated, Caucasian adults without exception, all lived in Nashville, Tennessee. This sample stems from a study of shared clonotypes between healthy human individuals. About the research overall: Plates per donor: three CD4 naive, three CD4 memory, two CD8 naive, one CD8 memory.

General study findings and limits: Researchers found naive subsets generally carried larger estimated richness than memory subsets. Naive CD4 clonotypes were shared across several donors at around 5%.

Only in-frame clones appear in the TCRdb table, and some are missing; sequencing was by immunoSEQ multiplex PCR. The sample records approximately 1.1 million clones, around 78% being singletons. The clonotype comes from a man between 18 and 35 years old in good health. Some clones in this sample may be carry-over from other donors' samples. The sample consisted of memory CD4+ T cells from PBMCs. The subset here: CD45RA-negative fraction.

DNA of the CDR3: TGTGCCAGCAGCAAGGGCGGGCGTTGTACGCAGTATTTT. Protein: CASSKGGRCTQYF. This chain connects TRBV21-1 to TRBJ2-3; the D call in the table, TRBD2, was not verified against the DNA. TRBV21-1 is termed a pseudogene. This CDR3 has 13 amino acids.